This TCR beta chain was identified during a study of T cells in Graves' hyperthyroidism and ophthalmopathy. Amplification yielded TCR beta CDR3 regions, with RNA transcripts as the source. In the first-round RT-PCR of the TCR CDR3, the HTBI primer set was used. Via MiXCR, TCRdb re-called the multiplex PCR reads, giving one row per CDR3 protein. The table shows 600,000 to 700,000 distinct CDR3 sequences, with over 40% occurring only once. To note about this clonotype: Because the CDR3 is missing its conserved closing phenylalanine or tryptophan, this is likely a read error. It is unclear where the CDR3 begins or ends on the DNA, so no DNA is shown, and the CDR3 is as TCRdb lists it.

Germline V CDR1 and CDR2: SGHTA, FQGNSA. The length of the CDR3 is 13 amino acids, counting both ends. Sequencing was carried out using peripheral blood or thyroid tissue (not recorded which). The TCR comes from an adult man with Graves' disease, either hyperthyroidism or ophthalmopathy (not recorded which). The chain carries TRBV7-2 and TRBJ2-7; the D call of TRBD1 is as the table states it, not checked on the DNA. The CDR3: CASSFIPNRGRGH.